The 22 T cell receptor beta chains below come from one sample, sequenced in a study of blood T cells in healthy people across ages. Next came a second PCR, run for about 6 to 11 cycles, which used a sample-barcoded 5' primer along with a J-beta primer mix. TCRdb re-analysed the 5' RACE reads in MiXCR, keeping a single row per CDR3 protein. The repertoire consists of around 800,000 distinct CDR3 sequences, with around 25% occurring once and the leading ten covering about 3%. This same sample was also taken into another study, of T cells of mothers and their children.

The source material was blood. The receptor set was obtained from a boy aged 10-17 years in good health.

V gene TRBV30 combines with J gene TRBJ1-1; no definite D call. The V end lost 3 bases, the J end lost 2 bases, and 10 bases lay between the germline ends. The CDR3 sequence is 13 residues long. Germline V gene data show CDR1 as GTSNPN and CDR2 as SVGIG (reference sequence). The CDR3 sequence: CAWSVRANTEAFF. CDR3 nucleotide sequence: TGTGCCTGGAGCGTCCGGGCCAACACTGAAGCTTTCTTT. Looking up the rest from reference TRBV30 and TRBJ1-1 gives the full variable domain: SQTIHQWPATLVQPVGSPLSLECTVEGTSNPNLYWYRQAAGRGLQLLFYSVGIGQISSEVPQNLSASRPQDRQFILSSKKLLLSDSGFYLCAWSVRANTEAFFGQGTRLTVV.

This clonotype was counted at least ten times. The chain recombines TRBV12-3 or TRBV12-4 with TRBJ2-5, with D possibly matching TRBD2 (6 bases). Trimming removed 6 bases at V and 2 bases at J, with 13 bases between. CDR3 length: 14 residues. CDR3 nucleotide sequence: TGTGCCAGCAGCCCCTCGGGGGATCAAGAGACCCAGTACTTC. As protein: CASSPSGDQETQYF.

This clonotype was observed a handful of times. The CDR3 sequence is CASSLWVVSGETQYF. CDR3 bases: TGCGCCAGCTCCTTGTGGGTCGTTTCCGGGGAGACCCAGTACTTC. V usage is TRBV5-1 and J usage is TRBJ2-5; no clear D gene. The CDR3 consists of 15 residues. The V gene's germline CDR1 is SGHRS and CDR2 YFSETQ. V gave up 7 bases and J gave up 5 bases, with 21 bases separating them.

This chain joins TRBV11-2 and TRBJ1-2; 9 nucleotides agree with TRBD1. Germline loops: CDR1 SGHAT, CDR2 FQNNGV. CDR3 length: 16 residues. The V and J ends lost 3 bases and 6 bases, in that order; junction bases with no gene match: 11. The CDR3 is CASSLLAGTGLHGYTF. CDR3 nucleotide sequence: TGTGCCAGCAGCTTGCTCGCCGGGACAGGGCTCCATGGCTACACCTTC.

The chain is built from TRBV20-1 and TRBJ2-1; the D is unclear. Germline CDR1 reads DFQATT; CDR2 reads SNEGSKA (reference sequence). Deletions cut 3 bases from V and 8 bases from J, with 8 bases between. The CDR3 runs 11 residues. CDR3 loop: CSARSLHEQFF. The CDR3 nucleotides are TGCAGTGCTAGGAGTCTTCATGAGCAGTTCTTC.

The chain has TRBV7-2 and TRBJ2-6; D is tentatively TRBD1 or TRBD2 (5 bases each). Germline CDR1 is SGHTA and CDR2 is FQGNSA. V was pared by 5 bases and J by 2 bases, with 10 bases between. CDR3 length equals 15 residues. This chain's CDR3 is CASSPRGAGANVLTF. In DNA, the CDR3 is TGTGCCAGCAGCCCGAGGGGCGCTGGGGCCAACGTCCTGACTTTC.

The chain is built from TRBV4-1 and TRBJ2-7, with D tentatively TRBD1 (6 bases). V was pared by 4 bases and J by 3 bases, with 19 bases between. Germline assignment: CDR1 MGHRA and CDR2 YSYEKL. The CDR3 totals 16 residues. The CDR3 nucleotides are TGCGCCAGCAGCCCCCTCAGGGGCAGGGGCGTCTACGAGCAGTACTTC. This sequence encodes CASSPLRGRGVYEQYF.

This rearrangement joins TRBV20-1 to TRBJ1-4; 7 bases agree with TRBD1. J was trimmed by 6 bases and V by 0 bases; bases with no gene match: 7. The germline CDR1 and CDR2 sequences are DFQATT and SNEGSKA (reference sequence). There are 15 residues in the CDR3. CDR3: CSARDVTGSYEKLFF. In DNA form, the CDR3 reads TGCAGTGCTAGAGATGTGACAGGGAGCTATGAAAAACTGTTTTTT.

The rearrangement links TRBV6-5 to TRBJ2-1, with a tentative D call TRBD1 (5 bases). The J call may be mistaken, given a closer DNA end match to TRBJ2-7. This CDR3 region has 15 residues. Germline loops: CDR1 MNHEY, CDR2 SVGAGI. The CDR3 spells CASSYSIHRQNEQYF. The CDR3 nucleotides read TGTGCCAGCAGTTACTCGATCCACAGGCAAAACGAGCAGTACTTC.

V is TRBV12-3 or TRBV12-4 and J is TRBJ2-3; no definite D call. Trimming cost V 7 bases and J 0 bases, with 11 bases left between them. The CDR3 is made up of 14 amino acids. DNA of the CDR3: TGTGCCAGCATCCTCAGTCCTAGCACAGATACGCAGTATTTT. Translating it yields CASILSPSTDTQYF.

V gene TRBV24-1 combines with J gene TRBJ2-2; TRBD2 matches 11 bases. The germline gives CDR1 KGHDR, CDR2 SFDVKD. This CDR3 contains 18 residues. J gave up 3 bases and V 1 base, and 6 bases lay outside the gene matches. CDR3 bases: TGTGCCACCAGTGATTTAAGGACTAGCGGGTGGGACACCGGGGAGCTGTTTTTT. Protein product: CATSDLRTSGWDTGELFF.

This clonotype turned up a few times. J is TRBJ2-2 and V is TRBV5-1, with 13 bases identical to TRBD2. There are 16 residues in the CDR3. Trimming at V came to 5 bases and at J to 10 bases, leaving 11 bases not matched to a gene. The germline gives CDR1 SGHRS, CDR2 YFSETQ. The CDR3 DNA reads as TGCGCCAGCAGGGGACCCGGGACTAGCGGGGTTGCGGAGCTGTTTTTT. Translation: CASRGPGTSGVAELFF.

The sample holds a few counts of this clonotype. Here the CDR3 reads CASSLKGQVYEQYF. The CDR3 DNA sequence: TGCGCCAGCAGCTTGAAGGGACAGGTCTACGAGCAGTACTTC. This chain links TRBV5-1 with TRBJ2-7; the match to TRBD1 covers 8 bases. CDR3 size: 14 residues. Per the germline V gene, CDR1 is SGHRS and CDR2 is YFSETQ. Germline trimming cut 1 base from V and 3 bases from J; bases unmatched to any gene: 3.

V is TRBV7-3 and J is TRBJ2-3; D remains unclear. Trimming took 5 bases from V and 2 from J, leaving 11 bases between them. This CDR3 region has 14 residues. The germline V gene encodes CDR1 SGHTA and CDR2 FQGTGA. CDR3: CASSPMDLTDTQYF. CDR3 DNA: TGTGCCAGCAGCCCGATGGACCTCACAGATACGCAGTATTTT.

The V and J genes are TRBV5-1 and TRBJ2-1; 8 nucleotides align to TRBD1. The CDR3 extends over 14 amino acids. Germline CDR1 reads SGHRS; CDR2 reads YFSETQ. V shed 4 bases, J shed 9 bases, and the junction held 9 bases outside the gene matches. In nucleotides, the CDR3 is TGCGCCAGCAGCCCCGGACAGGGATTTAGTGAGCAGTTCTTC. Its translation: CASSPGQGFSEQFF.

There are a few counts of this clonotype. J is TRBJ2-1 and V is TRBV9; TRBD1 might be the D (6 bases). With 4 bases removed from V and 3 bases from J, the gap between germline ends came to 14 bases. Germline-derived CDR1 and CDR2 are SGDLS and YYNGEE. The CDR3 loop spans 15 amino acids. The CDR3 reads CASSSERGIYNEQFF. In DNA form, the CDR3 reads TGTGCCAGCAGCTCGGAGAGGGGGATCTACAATGAGCAGTTCTTC.

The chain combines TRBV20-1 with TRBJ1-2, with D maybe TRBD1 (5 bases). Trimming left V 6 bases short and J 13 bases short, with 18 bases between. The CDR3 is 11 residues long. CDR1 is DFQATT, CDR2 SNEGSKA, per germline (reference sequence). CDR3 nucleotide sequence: TGCAGTGCAGAGCAGGGCCGAGGCGGCACCTTC. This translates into CSAEQGRGGTF.

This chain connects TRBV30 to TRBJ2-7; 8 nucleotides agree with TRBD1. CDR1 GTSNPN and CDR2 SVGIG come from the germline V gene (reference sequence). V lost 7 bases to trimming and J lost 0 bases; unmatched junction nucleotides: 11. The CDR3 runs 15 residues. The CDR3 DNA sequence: TGTGCCTCTCAACCCCAGGGGGCCGGCTCCTACGAGCAGTACTTC. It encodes CASQPQGAGSYEQYF.

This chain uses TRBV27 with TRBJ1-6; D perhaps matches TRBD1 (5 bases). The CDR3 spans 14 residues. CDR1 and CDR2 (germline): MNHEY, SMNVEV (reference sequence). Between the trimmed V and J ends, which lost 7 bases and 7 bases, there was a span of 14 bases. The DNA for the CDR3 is TGTGCCAGCACCCCGAGGGGTGGGAATTCACCCCTCCACTTT. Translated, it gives CASTPRGGNSPLHF.

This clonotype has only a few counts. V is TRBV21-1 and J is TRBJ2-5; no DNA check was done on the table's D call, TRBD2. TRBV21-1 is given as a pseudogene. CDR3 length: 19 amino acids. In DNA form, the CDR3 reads TGTGCCAGCAGCAAAGCCCCACTGGGGCTAGCGGGGTTGTGGGAGACCCAGTACTTC. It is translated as CASSKAPLGLAGLWETQYF.

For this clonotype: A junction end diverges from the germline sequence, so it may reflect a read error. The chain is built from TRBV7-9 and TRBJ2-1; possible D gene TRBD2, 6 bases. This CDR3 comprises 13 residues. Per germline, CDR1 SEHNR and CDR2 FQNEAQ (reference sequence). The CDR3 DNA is TGTGCCAGCAGCCGGGACTCCTTCAATGAGCAGTTCTTC. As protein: CASSRDSFNEQFF.

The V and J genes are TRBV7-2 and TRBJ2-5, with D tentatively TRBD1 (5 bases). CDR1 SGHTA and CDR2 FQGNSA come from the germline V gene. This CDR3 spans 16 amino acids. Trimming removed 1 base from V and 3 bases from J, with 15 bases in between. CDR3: CASSLGSPTVKETQYF. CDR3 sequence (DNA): TGTGCCAGCAGCTTAGGATCCCCGACAGTCAAAGAGACCCAGTACTTC.